Included here is one TCR beta chain sequence, with context. The antigen is undetermined. Germline-derived CDR1 and CDR2 are MDHEN and SYDVKM. Trimming shortened V by 3 bases and J by 3 bases, and 18 bases separated the two germline ends. This CDR3 has 17 amino acids. The data originate from a study of OX40 agonist ivuxolimab in advanced cancers. The wider study: At 0.01 to 10 mg/kg, ivuxolimab was administered intravenously to patients every 2 weeks. A mean age of roughly 60 years, range about 20 to 79, was recorded, and approximately 79% were male. Study-level findings and limits: In general, CD8+ T cells held more expanded clones than CD4+ did, on average.

Sequencing used immunoSEQ multiplex PCR; TCRdb keeps in-frame clones, though not all of them. The sample shows some 69,000 clones, 90% of them seen only once. The sample here was CD4+ or CD8+ T cells sorted from blood, taken in a trial of the OX40 agonist ivuxolimab. The rearrangement links TRBV28 to TRBJ1-5, with a possible D match to TRBD1 (5 bases). The source is an adult with an advanced solid tumor such as melanoma, head and neck, liver or kidney cancer. The CDR3 DNA follows: TGTGCCAGCAGTTTGGGTGGGGCGGGAGGAACCAATCAGCCCCAGCATTTT. Translated: CASSLGGAGGTNQPQHF.